This T cell receptor (beta chain) is drawn from a study of shared clonotypes between healthy human individuals. Produced via immunoSEQ multiplex PCR; TCRdb's table is partial and in-frame only. Among 600,000 or so clones listed, 95% to 98% were seen once. Study-wide results and caveats: Clonotypes shared by all four donors outscored non-shared clonotypes in generation probability. A limitation of the genetic and exposure-history diversity represented arose from few donors.

This CDR3 spans 18 amino acids. The V gene end was trimmed by 1 base and the J gene end by 5 bases; junction bases not matched to a gene: 11. CDR1 and CDR2 (germline): KGHSH, LQKENI. Worth noting for this clone: The antigen is unknown.

CD8 cells classed as naive were CD45RO-negative and positively selected for CCR7, excluding terminally differentiated effector memory CD45RA+ cells. The TCR sequence derives from a man younger than 40 in good health. V is TRBV18 and J is TRBJ1-4; 9 bases agree with TRBD1. The sample comprised naive CD8+ T cells sorted from blood. The CDR3 spells CASSPQGRTGARNEKLFF. In nucleotides, the CDR3 is TGTGCCAGCTCACCACAGGGACGGACAGGGGCGAGGAATGAAAAACTGTTTTTT.